The present T cell receptor beta chain was sequenced within a study of Graves' ophthalmopathy and Graves' hyperthyroidism. V was pared by 0 bases and J by 6 bases, with 9 bases between. Per the germline V gene, CDR1 is SNHLY and CDR2 is FYNNEI. CDR3 length: 14 residues. Notes on the study in general: Discriminating ophthalmopathy from stable hyperthyroidism, a 13-signature model attained a sensitivity of under 90% and a specificity of around 77%. Blood also carried most expanded thyroid clonotypes exceeding 0.001 frequency.

For repertoire sequencing, the TCR beta CDR3 regions were amplified from RNA transcripts. RT-PCR was first run with HTBI primers, then multiplex PCR in a second round. TCRdb called the multiplex PCR reads again in MiXCR, with one record for every CDR3 protein. The sample lists over 450,000 distinct CDR3 sequences, about 15% seen once, with 9.5% to 10% in the top ten. Pregnancy or lactation, uncontrolled infections and other autoimmune diseases were grounds for excluding patients. This clonotype showed up many times. Antigen unknown. Sequenced: blood. The clonotype originates from a woman aged 25 to 39 with Graves' ophthalmopathy. The rearrangement joins TRBV2 to TRBJ1-5; D gene unclear. CDR3: CASSEAPGPQPQHF. The CDR3 DNA is TGTGCCAGCAGTGAAGCGCCAGGCCCTCAGCCCCAGCATTTT.